This T cell receptor (beta chain) is drawn from a study of blood T cell repertoires in COVID-19. Study background: The United States, Italy and Spain were the sources of the acute and convalescent COVID-19 samples. Sources were T cells, B-cell-depleted T cells, or PBMCs; the material itself was cDNA or gDNA.

The V segment lost 4 bases and the J segment 0 bases; nucleotides outside the gene matches: 7. Per germline, CDR1 SGHVS and CDR2 FQNEAQ. CDR3 length: 18 residues. How the authors handled the data: Estimated nucleated cell counts came from reference gene primer amplification. TCRdb's table, derived via immunoSEQ multiplex PCR, lists solely in-frame clones and lacks some. The DNA was the basis for D and trimming; V, J and clone size are from that table. The sample lists approximately 250,000 clones, 70% to 90% occurring once. This clone was seen only a few times. Seattle patients were enrolled while actively infected and followed longitudinally.

This sequence was found in a woman in her fifties or sixties with COVID-19, enrolled during active disease. The V call is TRBV7-8, the J call TRBJ2-7, with 15 bases matching TRBD2. Material: peripheral blood. CDR3 loop: CASSWGLAGGTSSYEQYF. CDR3 DNA sequence: TGTGCCAGCAGCTGGGGACTAGCGGGAGGTACCAGCTCCTACGAGCAGTACTTC.